The rows below give T cell receptor beta chains drawn from one sample of a study of T cell responses to AZD1222 COVID-19 vaccine. Repertoires were generated with immunoSEQ multiplex PCR, while TCRdb's copy carries only in-frame clones and drops some. The sample shows about 130,000 clones, over 90% of them seen only once. Here the sequenced sample was peripheral blood, taken on day 0 of AZD1222 vaccination. These receptors came from an adult in good health. Each CDR3 is given without its conserved first and last residue. Each record gives: J gene, V gene, CDR3 protein.

TRBJ1-1 TRBV12-3/TRBV12-4 ASSPVGDEAF
TRBJ2-4 TRBV7-9 ASSPEGFGIQY
TRBJ1-1 TRBV30 AWSQGNTEAF
TRBJ1-2 TRBV2 ASSEGGRTMGGYT
TRBJ2-3 TRBV3-1/TRBV3-2 ASSLRVRGTKDTQY
TRBJ1-1 TRBV6-1 ASSVQGAWTEAF
TRBJ2-4 TRBV9 ASSTPGGGEAKNIQY
TRBJ2-5 TRBV5-4 ASSSEGGETQY
TRBJ1-5 TRBV6-6 ASSYENQPQH
TRBJ1-3 TRBV10-3 AISAGSGNTIY
TRBJ1-1 TRBV5-6 ASSSWTSMNTEAF
TRBJ1-3 TRBV21-1 ASSRRWIDSGNTIY
TRBJ1-3 TRBV19 ASSIGRAGNTIY
TRBJ1-4 TRBV27 ASSSLGEKLF
TRBJ2-3 TRBV10-3 AISAGTDTQY
TRBJ2-5 TRBV19 ASSIGGYQETQY
TRBJ2-3 TRBV28 ASSFQGLVGDTQY
TRBJ1-1 TRBV27 ASSLSRAGNAAF
TRBJ2-7 TRBV6-5 ASSYGLGHEQY
TRBJ1-5 TRBV19 ASSPQRGLGQPQH
TRBJ1-2 TRBV25-1 ASRPAGPSYGYT
TRBJ1-2 TRBV4-1 ASSRTGDRGNYGYT
TRBJ1-3 TRBV6-5 ASSPGQYSGNTIY
TRBJ1-6 TRBV27 ASSLWYTSSSYNSPLH
TRBJ2-6 TRBV18 ASSREPLSSGANVLT
TRBJ2-3 TRBV19 ASSPVVGDASTDTQY
TRBJ1-5 TRBV6-5 ASRGREGLPQH